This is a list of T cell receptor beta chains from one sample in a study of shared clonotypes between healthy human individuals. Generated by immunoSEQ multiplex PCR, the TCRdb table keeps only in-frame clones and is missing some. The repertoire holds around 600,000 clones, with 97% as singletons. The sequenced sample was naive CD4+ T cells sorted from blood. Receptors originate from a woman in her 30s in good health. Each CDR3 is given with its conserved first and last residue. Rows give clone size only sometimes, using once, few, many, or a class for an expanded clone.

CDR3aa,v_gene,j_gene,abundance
CASRKADTQYF,TRBV28,TRBJ2-3,NA
CASSAVLDRVGF,TRBV7-8,TRBJ2-4,NA
CATSRDRTSLEQYF,TRBV15,TRBJ2-7,NA
CASSSVGRDYGYTF,TRBV28,TRBJ1-2,NA
CASSLAQGTATYEQYF,TRBV28,TRBJ2-7,NA
CASSQGDSGRYTDTQYF,TRBV4-1,TRBJ2-3,NA
CASSYQGPPDTQYF,TRBV5-1,TRBJ2-3,NA
CASSSLGYTEAFF,TRBV27,TRBJ1-1,NA
CASTPGTAEEKLFF,TRBV19,TRBJ1-4,once
CASRTDRGGDQPQHF,TRBV6-1,TRBJ1-5,NA
CASSLLVSGANVLTF,TRBV6-6,TRBJ2-6,NA
CAISGAGNTEAFF,TRBV10-3,TRBJ1-1,NA
CASSYSPGDYGYTF,TRBV6-5,TRBJ1-2,NA
CASSLFRTSGSQADTQYF,TRBV7-2,TRBJ2-3,NA
CASSPGTGGSDTQYF,TRBV7-9,TRBJ2-3,NA
CASSKSKNIQYF,TRBV21-1,TRBJ2-4,NA
CASTPGGVSYGYTF,TRBV28,TRBJ1-2,NA
CASSFPGGTYEQYF,TRBV28,TRBJ2-7,once
CASSLGRALAEAFF,TRBV5-1,TRBJ1-1,NA